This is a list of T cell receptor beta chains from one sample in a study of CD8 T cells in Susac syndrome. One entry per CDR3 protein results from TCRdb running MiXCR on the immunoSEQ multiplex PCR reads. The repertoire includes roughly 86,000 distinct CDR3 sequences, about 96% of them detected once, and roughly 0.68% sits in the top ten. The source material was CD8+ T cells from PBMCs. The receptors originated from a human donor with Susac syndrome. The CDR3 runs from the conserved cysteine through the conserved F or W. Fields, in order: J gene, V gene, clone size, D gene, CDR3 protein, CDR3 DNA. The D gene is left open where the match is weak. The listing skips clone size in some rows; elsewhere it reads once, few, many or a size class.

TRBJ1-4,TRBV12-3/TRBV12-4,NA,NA,CASSLLAEELFF,TGTGCCAGCAGTTTACTGGCCGAGGAACTGTTTTTT
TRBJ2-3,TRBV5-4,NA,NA,CASRWAGAPDTQYF,TGTGCCAGCAGATGGGCGGGGGCCCCAGATACGCAGTATTTT
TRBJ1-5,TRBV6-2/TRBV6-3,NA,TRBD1,CASRNAGGFNQPQHF,TGTGCCAGCAGGAACGCAGGGGGGTTCAATCAGCCCCAGCATTTT
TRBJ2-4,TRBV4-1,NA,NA,CASSLDYEVSVDIQYF,TGCGCCAGCAGCCTAGACTATGAAGTATCTGTGGACATTCAGTACTTC
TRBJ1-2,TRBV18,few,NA,CASSPGDYGYTF,TGTGCCAGCTCACCCGGCGACTATGGCTACACCTTC
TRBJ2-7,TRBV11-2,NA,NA,CASSVEGSPFYEQYF,TGTGCCAGCAGCGTAGAAGGGTCCCCCTTCTACGAGCAGTACTTC
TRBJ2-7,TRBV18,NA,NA,CASSPGDPLYYEQYF,TGTGCCAGCTCACCAGGAGACCCCCTCTACTACGAGCAGTACTTC
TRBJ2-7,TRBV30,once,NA,CAWSVGGGLSYEQYF,TGTGCCTGGAGTGTAGGGGGGGGATTGAGTTACGAGCAGTACTTC
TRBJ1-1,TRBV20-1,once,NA,CSANTEAFF,TGCAGTGCGAACACTGAAGCTTTCTTT
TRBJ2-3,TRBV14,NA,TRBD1,CASSQALLRQGSTDTQYF,TGTGCCAGCAGCCAAGCCCTTCTCCGACAGGGAAGCACAGATACGCAGTATTTT
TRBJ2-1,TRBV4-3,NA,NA,CASSQDRSGKQFF,TGCGCCAGCAGCCAGGATCGGTCAGGGAAGCAGTTCTTC
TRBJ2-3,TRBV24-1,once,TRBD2,CATSDRQTSGGSTDTQYF,TGTGCCACCAGTGACCGTCAGACTAGCGGGGGGAGCACAGATACGCAGTATTTT
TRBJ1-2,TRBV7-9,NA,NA,CASSSPPSWGGQLGYGYTF,TGTGCCAGCAGCTCCCCGCCGAGCTGGGGAGGACAACTAGGCTATGGCTACACCTTC
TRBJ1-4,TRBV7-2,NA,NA,CASSLSRVTNEKLFF,TGTGCCAGCAGCTTATCTAGGGTAACTAATGAAAAACTGTTTTTT
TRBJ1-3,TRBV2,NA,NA,CASTPWGGNTIYF,TGTGCCAGCACCCCTTGGGGAGGAAACACCATATATTTT
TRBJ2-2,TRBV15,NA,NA,CATSRDELFF,TGTGCCACCAGCAGAGATGAGCTGTTTTTT
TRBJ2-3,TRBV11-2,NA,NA,CASSFGTSTDTQYF,TGTGCCAGCAGCTTCGGGACTAGCACAGATACGCAGTATTTT
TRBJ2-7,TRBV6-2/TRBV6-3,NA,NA,CASSSSYGEQYF,TGTGCCAGCAGCAGTAGCTACGGGGAGCAGTACTTC
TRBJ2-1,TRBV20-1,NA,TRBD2,CSARQPLAGGHNEQFF,TGCAGTGCTAGACAGCCTCTAGCGGGGGGCCACAATGAGCAGTTCTTC
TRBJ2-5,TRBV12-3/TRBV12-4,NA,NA,CASSFRQGGETQYF,TGTGCCAGCAGTTTTCGTCAGGGAGGAGAGACCCAGTACTTC
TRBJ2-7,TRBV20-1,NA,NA,CSARDLSTYEQYF,TGCAGTGCTAGAGACCTCTCTACCTACGAGCAGTACTTC
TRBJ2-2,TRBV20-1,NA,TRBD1,CSAGGQGRTGELFF,TGCAGTGCAGGGGGACAGGGGAGGACCGGGGAGCTGTTTTTT
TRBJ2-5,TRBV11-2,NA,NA,CASSFGSETQYF,TGTGCCAGCAGCTTTGGGAGTGAGACCCAGTACTTC
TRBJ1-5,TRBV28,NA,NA,CASSFAMSNQPQHF,TGTGCCAGCAGTTTCGCAATGAGTAATCAGCCCCAGCATTTT
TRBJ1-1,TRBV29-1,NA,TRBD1,CSVSHLLDRGSEAFF,TGCAGCGTTTCCCACCTTCTGGACAGGGGTAGTGAAGCTTTCTTT
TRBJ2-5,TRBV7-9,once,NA,CASSLASPTQYF,TGTGCCAGCAGCTTAGCGTCTCCGACCCAGTACTTC
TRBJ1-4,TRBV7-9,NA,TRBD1,CASSPKGQGSEKLFF,TGTGCCAGCAGCCCGAAGGGACAGGGGAGTGAAAAACTGTTTTTT
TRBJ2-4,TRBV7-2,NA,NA,CASSPLKNIQYF,TGTGCCAGCAGCCCCTTGAAAAACATTCAGTACTTC
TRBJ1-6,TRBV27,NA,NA,CASRGTVYNSPLHF,TGTGCCAGCAGGGGAACGGTCTATAATTCACCCCTCCACTTT
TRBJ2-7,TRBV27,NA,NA,CASSSSSYEQYF,TGTGCCAGCAGTTCCAGCTCCTACGAGCAGTACTTC
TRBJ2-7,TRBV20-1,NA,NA,CSASTTDRSYEQYF,TGCAGTGCTAGTACTACGGATCGCTCCTACGAGCAGTACTTC
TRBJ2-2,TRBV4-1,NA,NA,CASSQEGGGEDTGELFF,TGCGCCAGCAGCCAAGAAGGAGGGGGCGAAGACACCGGGGAGCTGTTTTTT
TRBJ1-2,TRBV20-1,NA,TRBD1,CSAGQGAPESVGYTF,TGCAGTGCTGGACAGGGGGCCCCCGAATCGGTTGGCTACACCTTC
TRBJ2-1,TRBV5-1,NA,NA,CASSQDEGEQFF,TGCGCCAGCAGCCAGGACGAGGGTGAGCAGTTCTTC
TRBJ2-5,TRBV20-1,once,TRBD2,CSARDSSGGQETQYF,TGCAGTGCTAGAGATAGTAGCGGGGGGCAAGAGACCCAGTACTTC
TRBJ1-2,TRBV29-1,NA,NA,CSVEGSGTRVGYTF,TGCAGCGTTGAAGGATCCGGGACAAGGGTTGGCTACACCTTC
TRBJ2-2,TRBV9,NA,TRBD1,CASSPTGTGITGELFF,TGTGCCAGCAGCCCAACCGGGACAGGGATCACCGGGGAGCTGTTTTTT
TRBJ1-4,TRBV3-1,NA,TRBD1,CASSQAGQREKLFF,TGTGCCAGCAGCCAGGCGGGACAGCGGGAAAAACTGTTTTTT
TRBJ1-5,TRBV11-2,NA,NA,CASSRGNQPQHF,TGTGCCAGCAGCCGCGGTAATCAGCCCCAGCATTTT
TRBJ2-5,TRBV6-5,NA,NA,CASSSRQGYQETQYF,TGTGCCAGCAGTTCCAGACAAGGCTACCAAGAGACCCAGTACTTC
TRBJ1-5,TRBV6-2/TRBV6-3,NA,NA,CASTQGRSQPQHF,TGTGCCAGTACCCAGGGGAGGAGTCAGCCCCAGCATTTT
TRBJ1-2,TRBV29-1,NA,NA,CSVDTWVPGYTF,TGCAGCGTTGATACGTGGGTCCCTGGCTACACCTTC
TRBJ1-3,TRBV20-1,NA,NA,CSARDYTGSGNTIYF,TGCAGTGCTAGAGATTACACAGGCTCTGGAAACACCATATATTTT
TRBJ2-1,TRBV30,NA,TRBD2,CAWSGVAGAAVDEQFF,TGTGCCTGGAGTGGGGTAGCGGGGGCGGCCGTGGATGAGCAGTTCTTC
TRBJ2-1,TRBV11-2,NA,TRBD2,CASSSFLLPGGRNEQFF,TGTGCCAGCAGCTCCTTCCTACTTCCGGGGGGGCGTAATGAGCAGTTCTTC
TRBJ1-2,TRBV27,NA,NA,CASSRGELSYGYTF,TGTGCCAGCAGTAGGGGGGAGCTCAGCTATGGCTACACCTTC
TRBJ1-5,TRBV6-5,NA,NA,CASSEARYQPQHF,TGTGCCAGCAGCGAGGCCAGGTATCAGCCCCAGCATTTT
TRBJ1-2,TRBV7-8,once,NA,CASSRGMGANYGYTF,TGTGCCAGCAGCCGGGGGATGGGTGCTAACTATGGCTACACCTTC
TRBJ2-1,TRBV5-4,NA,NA,CASSFRGNEQFF,TGTGCCAGCAGCTTTAGGGGGAATGAGCAGTTCTTC